The 30 T cell receptor beta chains below come from one sample, sequenced in a study of CD8 T cells in Susac syndrome. Random-hexamer reverse transcription was applied to about 0.45 to 1 ug RNA. TCRdb reanalysed the immunoSEQ multiplex PCR reads using MiXCR and keeps one entry per CDR3 protein. Of around 170,000 distinct CDR3 sequences in the sample, 95% were seen once. Material for sequencing was CD8+ T cells from PBMCs. Receptors were obtained from a human donor with Susac syndrome.

The sample holds one count of this clonotype. The rearrangement joins TRBV5-1 to TRBJ2-1, with TRBD2 identical over 7 bases. CDR3 length equals 16 residues. Germline CDR1 reads SGHRS; CDR2 reads YFSETQ. Trimming cost V 0 bases and J 5 bases; bases outside gene matches: 8. The CDR3 is CASSLASTSANNEQFF. CDR3 coding DNA: TGCGCCAGCAGCTTGGCCAGTACTAGCGCGAACAATGAGCAGTTCTTC.

This chain uses TRBV29-1 with TRBJ2-5; 14 nucleotides agree with TRBD2. The CDR3 runs to 16 residues. The germline gives CDR1 SQVTM, CDR2 ANQGSEA. J was trimmed by 2 bases and V by 6 bases; bases with no gene match: 8. CDR3 DNA sequence: TGCAGCGTCTCGGGACTAGCGGGGGTTCTTCAAGAGACCCAGTACTTC. Protein: CSVSGLAGVLQETQYF.

The V gene is TRBV7-8, the J gene TRBJ2-7; no clear D. Trimming stripped 5 bases from V and 4 bases from J, with 21 bases between. The CDR3 totals 16 residues. Germline V gives CDR1 SGHVS, CDR2 FQNEAQ. CDR3 protein: CASSPPVQSLGYEQYF. CDR3 sequence (DNA): TGTGCCAGCAGCCCCCCCGTACAATCCCTGGGTTACGAGCAGTACTTC.

The chain recombines TRBV19 with TRBJ2-1, with D possibly being TRBD1 or TRBD2 (5 bases each). Trimming pared 3 bases from V and 8 bases from J, leaving 11 bases between. CDR1 and CDR2 from the germline V gene are LNHDA and SQIVND (reference sequence). The CDR3 loop spans 13 amino acids. The CDR3: CASSMGPRDEQFF. The CDR3 nucleotides are TGTGCCAGTAGTATGGGACCTAGGGATGAGCAGTTCTTC.

This sequence joins TRBV4-1 and TRBJ2-1; D may be TRBD1 or TRBD2 (5 bases each). This CDR3 is 17 amino acids long. Trimming removed 1 base from V and 0 bases from J, with 13 bases in between. Germline CDR1 MGHRA, CDR2 YSYEKL. The CDR3 loop is CASSQGAGTSSYNEQFF. The CDR3, as DNA: TGCGCCAGCAGCCAAGGTGCAGGGACGAGCTCCTACAATGAGCAGTTCTTC.

The chain uses TRBV2 and TRBJ2-7, with D possibly matching TRBD2 (7 bases). This CDR3 has 15 amino acids. V gave up 8 bases and J gave up 4 bases, with 21 bases separating them. Germline lookup yields CDR1 SNHLY and CDR2 FYNNEI. DNA for the CDR3: TGTGCCAGCTACGAGCGGGACACCGGGATTTACGAGCAGTACTTC. The encoded protein is CASYERDTGIYEQYF.

The chain has TRBV28 and TRBJ2-2; 8 bases line up with TRBD2. Germline loops: CDR1 MDHEN, CDR2 SYDVKM. V was pared by 8 bases and J by 7 bases, with 9 bases of the junction left unmatched. This CDR3 comprises 14 residues. The CDR3 DNA reads TGTGCCAGCGGCCAGCGGGAGTGGGTCGGGGAGCTGTTTTTT. It translates to CASGQREWVGELFF.

This clonotype was recorded once. The rearrangement joins TRBV5-6 to TRBJ2-1, with 11 bases aligning to TRBD1. Trimming cost V 2 bases and J 8 bases; bases outside gene matches: 6. This CDR3 is 15 amino acids long. Germline CDR1 and CDR2: SGHDT and YYEEEE. The CDR3 DNA reads TGTGCCAGCAGCTTTCCGGGACAGGGGGACCATGAGCAGTTCTTC. It translates to CASSFPGQGDHEQFF.

V usage is TRBV7-9 and J usage is TRBJ2-2; tentatively, D is TRBD2 (6 bases). Trimming removed 5 bases at V and 5 bases at J, with 15 bases between. Germline CDR1 is SEHNR and CDR2 is FQNEAQ (reference sequence). The CDR3 has 15 amino acids. CDR3 amino acids: CASSPPGVVTGELFF. CDR3 in DNA: TGTGCCAGCAGCCCACCGGGGGTCGTGACCGGGGAGCTGTTTTTT.

The chain links TRBV9 to TRBJ1-1; a weak D match, TRBD1 (6 bases). Trimming left V 4 bases short and J 1 base short, with 8 bases between. Germline loops: CDR1 SGDLS, CDR2 YYNGEE. The CDR3 runs 13 residues. CDR3 coding DNA: TGTGCCAGCAGCAGGGGGAAGAACACTGAAGCTTTCTTT. Its protein product is CASSRGKNTEAFF.

The chain recombines TRBV9 with TRBJ1-5; 8 bases map to TRBD1. The CDR3 covers 16 residues. After removal of 3 bases from V and 0 bases from J, the junction contained 5 bases not matched to a gene. Germline V gives CDR1 SGDLS, CDR2 YYNGEE. Written as DNA, the CDR3 is TGTGCCAGCAGCGCCGGGACAGGCTTTAGCAATCAGCCCCAGCATTTT. Amino acids: CASSAGTGFSNQPQHF.

CDR3 in DNA: TGTGCCAGCAGCCCTAGCGGGGGGGCCCAAAACATTCAGTACTTC. Its translation: CASSPSGGAQNIQYF. The chain combines TRBV7-2 with TRBJ2-4, with 12 bases identical to TRBD2. V shed 5 bases, J shed 5 bases, and the junction held 4 bases outside the gene matches. Germline V lookup: CDR1 SGHTA, CDR2 FQGNSA. The CDR3 loop spans 15 amino acids.

The chain carries TRBV10-3 and TRBJ2-1; TRBD1 aligns across 11 bases. V gave up 4 bases and J gave up 6 bases; unmatched junction bases: 5. CDR1 and CDR2 (germline): ENHRY, SYGVKD. The CDR3 extends over 15 amino acids. CDR3 in amino acids: CAISGTGGASNEQFF. The CDR3 DNA is TGTGCCATCAGTGGGACAGGGGGCGCTTCCAATGAGCAGTTCTTC.

This chain joins TRBV2 and TRBJ2-2, with 9 nucleotides matching TRBD1. The germline V gene encodes CDR1 SNHLY and CDR2 FYNNEI. With 7 bases clipped from V and 3 bases from J, the junction kept 9 bases outside the gene matches. The length of the CDR3 is 16 residues. The CDR3 bases are TGTGCCAGCAACCCCGGGACAGGGTATGACACCGGGGAGCTGTTTTTT. Protein product: CASNPGTGYDTGELFF.

The J gene is TRBJ2-7, the V gene TRBV24-1; the D is unclear. V lost 6 bases and J lost 5, with 16 bases in between. The CDR3 has 14 amino acids. Germline V gene lookup returns CDR1 KGHDR and CDR2 SFDVKD. The CDR3 region is CATSWSERNDEQYF. The CDR3, as DNA: TGTGCCACCAGTTGGTCAGAGCGAAACGACGAGCAGTACTTC.

The DNA for the CDR3 is TGTGCCAGCTGGGACCCAGGACGCTATGGCTACACCTTC. Protein: CASWDPGRYGYTF. The chain joins TRBV25-1 to TRBJ1-2, with D possibly TRBD1 on 5 matching bases. Germline CDR1 reads MGHDK; CDR2 reads SYGVNS. The CDR3 consists of 13 residues. V was cut by 8 bases and J by 4 bases, with 14 bases left in between.

The V gene is TRBV5-6, the J gene TRBJ2-4; 11 bases align to TRBD2. This CDR3 has 18 residues. Trimming cost V 1 base and J 0 bases; bases outside gene matches: 6. CDR1 and CDR2 (germline): SGHDT, YYEEEE. CDR3 residues: CASSLILAGGPAKNIQYF. For the CDR3, the DNA is TGTGCCAGCAGCTTGATCCTAGCGGGGGGACCAGCCAAAAACATTCAGTACTTC. The complete variable domain, with remaining parts taken from reference TRBV5-6 and TRBJ2-4, reads DAGVTQSPTHLIKTRGQQVTLRCSPKSGHDTVSWYQQALGQGPQFIFQYYEEEERQRGNFPDRFSGHQFPNYSSELNVNALLLGDSALYLCASSLILAGGPAKNIQYFGAGTRLSVL.

V gene TRBV9 combines with J gene TRBJ2-3; D gene ambiguous. Trimming removed 0 bases at V and 5 bases at J, with 1 base between. The CDR3 contains 11 residues. Germline CDR1 and CDR2: SGDLS and YYNGEE. As DNA, the CDR3 is TGTGCCAGCAGCGTAGTAGATACGCAGTATTTT. It encodes CASSVVDTQYF.

The DNA for the CDR3 is TGTGCCTGGAGTAAGGGGTCTGACCTTGAAGCTTTCTTT. Translating gives CAWSKGSDLEAFF. The chain recombines TRBV30 with TRBJ1-1; possibly TRBD1 for D (5 bases). CDR3 length: 13 residues. Germline CDR1 reads GTSNPN; CDR2 reads SVGIG (reference sequence). V lost 2 bases, J lost 7 bases, and 14 bases lay in between.

V gene TRBV24-1 combines with J gene TRBJ2-7; maybe TRBD1 (6 bases). V was clipped by 4 bases and J by 7 bases, with 16 bases between them. Germline values: CDR1 KGHDR, CDR2 SFDVKD. The CDR3 is 14 amino acids. The CDR3 sequence is CATSEETGLREQYF. The CDR3 DNA follows: TGTGCCACCAGTGAGGAAACAGGGTTGAGGGAGCAGTACTTC.

The chain employs TRBV30 and TRBJ1-1; D unclear. Germline V gene data show CDR1 as GTSNPN and CDR2 as SVGIG (reference sequence). Trimming cost V 0 bases and J 0 bases, with 14 bases left between them. The CDR3 consists of 16 residues. The CDR3 nucleotides are TGTGCCTGGAGTGTACTGGGGTTGACGGTGAACACTGAAGCTTTCTTT. Translation gives CAWSVLGLTVNTEAFF.

The chain carries TRBV6-2 or TRBV6-3 and TRBJ2-3; D is unresolved. The germline V gene has CDR1 MNHEY and CDR2 SVGEGT. V lost 6 bases and J lost 0, with 19 bases in between. CDR3 length: 17 amino acids. The chain's CDR3 is CASSATWTISSTDTQYF. The CDR3 DNA follows: TGTGCCAGCAGCGCTACCTGGACCATTTCTAGCACAGATACGCAGTATTTT.

The chain recombines TRBV5-6 with TRBJ2-1; no clear D. The CDR3 runs to 15 residues. Trimming removed 1 base at V and 1 base at J, with 9 bases between. Germline V gives CDR1 SGHDT, CDR2 YYEEEE. The CDR3 region has the DNA TGTGCCAGCAGCTTGCAACTTAATTCCTACAATGAGCAGTTCTTC. It yields the protein CASSLQLNSYNEQFF.

This chain's CDR3 is CASSLAGTYEQYF. DNA for the CDR3: TGTGCCAGCAGTTTAGCGGGGACCTACGAGCAGTACTTC. The V call is TRBV27, the J call TRBJ2-7; D possibly corresponds to TRBD2 (6 bases). The CDR3 is made up of 13 amino acids. V dropped 2 bases and J dropped 2 bases, with 7 bases sitting between them. Germline CDR1 is MNHEY and CDR2 is SMNVEV (reference sequence).

The chain links TRBV29-1 to TRBJ1-3; TRBD1 might be the D (5 bases). V lost 0 bases and J 4 bases, leaving 13 bases between the germline ends. Looked up from germline, CDR1 is SQVTM and CDR2 is ANQGSEA. The CDR3 has 15 amino acids. CDR3 protein: CSVEDAAGQGNTIYF. As DNA, the CDR3 is TGCAGCGTTGAAGATGCCGCAGGGCAAGGAAACACCATATATTTT.

This clonotype has only one observation. The J gene is TRBJ1-1, the V gene TRBV24-1, with a tentative D call TRBD1 (5 bases). The CDR3 is made up of 16 amino acids. V shed 1 base and J shed 0 bases, with 11 bases lying between them. Looked up from germline, CDR1 is KGHDR and CDR2 is SFDVKD. CDR3 bases: TGTGCCACCAGTGATTTTGAGGGGCGGCTGAACACTGAAGCTTTCTTT. This translates into CATSDFEGRLNTEAFF.

The J gene is TRBJ1-2, the V gene TRBV3-1; D might be TRBD1 (5 bases). The V gene lost 5 bases and the J gene lost 1 base, with 17 bases spanning the gap. Germline CDR1 LGHDT, CDR2 YNNKEL (reference sequence). The CDR3 extends over 16 amino acids. For the CDR3, the DNA is TGTGCCAGCAGCACAACAGGCAGGGTATTTAACTATGGCTACACCTTC. Translated: CASSTTGRVFNYGYTF. Full variable domain (rest looked up from reference TRBV3-1 and TRBJ1-2): DTAVSQTPKYLVTQMGNDKSIKCEQNLGHDTMYWYKQDSKKFLKIMFSYNNKELIINETVPNRFSPKSPDKAHLNLHINSLELGDSAVYFCASSTTGRVFNYGYTFGSGTRLTVV.

The genes are TRBV27 and TRBJ1-2; possible D gene TRBD1, 5 bases. The CDR3 has 14 residues. V lost 5 bases and J lost 5, with 15 bases in between. Per germline, CDR1 MNHEY and CDR2 SMNVEV (reference sequence). CDR3 residues: CASSHEGFGYGYTF. CDR3 nucleotide sequence: TGTGCCAGCAGTCACGAGGGGTTTGGGTATGGCTACACCTTC.

This clonotype was detected once. The genes are TRBV20-1 and TRBJ1-5, with 9 bases that match TRBD1. V lost 3 bases, J lost 7 bases, and 7 bases stayed unmatched. Germline assignment: CDR1 DFQATT and CDR2 SNEGSKA (reference sequence). The length of the CDR3 is 14 residues. This chain's CDR3 is CSASKGTGNQPQHF. The CDR3 nucleotides are TGCAGTGCTAGTAAGGGGACAGGGAACCAGCCCCAGCATTTT.

The CDR3 is CASSWGQGDGYTF. The DNA for the CDR3 is TGTGCCAGCAGCTGGGGACAGGGAGATGGCTACACCTTC. The rearrangement links TRBV7-3 to TRBJ1-2; 9 nucleotides agree with TRBD1. Germline-derived CDR1 and CDR2 are SGHTA and FQGTGA. The CDR3 has 13 residues. V lost 4 bases to trimming and J lost 6 bases; unmatched junction nucleotides: 3.